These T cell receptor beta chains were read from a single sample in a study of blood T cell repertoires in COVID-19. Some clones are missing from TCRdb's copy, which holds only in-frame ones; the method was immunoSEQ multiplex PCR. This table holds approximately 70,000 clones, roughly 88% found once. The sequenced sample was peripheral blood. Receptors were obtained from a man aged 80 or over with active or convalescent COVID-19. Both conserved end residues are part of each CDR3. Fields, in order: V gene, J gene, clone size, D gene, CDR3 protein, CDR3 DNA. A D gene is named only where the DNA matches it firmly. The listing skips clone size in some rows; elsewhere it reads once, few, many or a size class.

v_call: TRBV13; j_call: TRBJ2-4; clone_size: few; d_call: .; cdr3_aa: CASRGPGKNIQYF; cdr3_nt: TGTGCCAGCAGAGGGCCGGGAAAAAACATTCAGTACTTC
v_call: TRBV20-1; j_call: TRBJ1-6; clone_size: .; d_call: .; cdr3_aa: CSASIVQAYRTKSPLHF; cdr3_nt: TGCAGTGCTAGTATCGTACAGGCATACCGAACGAAGTCACCCCTCCACTTT
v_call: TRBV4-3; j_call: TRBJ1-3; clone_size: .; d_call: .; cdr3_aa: CASSLAPGGGNTIYF; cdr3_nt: TGCGCCAGCAGTCTCGCCCCGGGGGGTGGAAACACCATATATTTT
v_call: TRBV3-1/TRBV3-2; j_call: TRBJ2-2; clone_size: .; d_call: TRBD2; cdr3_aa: CASRATSGKGGELFF; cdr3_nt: TGTGCCAGCAGGGCGACTAGCGGGAAGGGCGGGGAGCTGTTTTTT
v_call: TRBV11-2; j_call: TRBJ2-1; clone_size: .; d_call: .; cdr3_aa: CASSLGIRRDRNEQFF; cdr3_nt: TGTGCCAGCAGCTTAGGGATCAGACGGGATAGGAATGAGCAGTTCTTC
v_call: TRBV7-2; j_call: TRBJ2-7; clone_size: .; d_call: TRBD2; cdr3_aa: CASSFTQLAGVRPYEQYF; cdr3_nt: TGTGCCAGCAGCTTCACCCAACTAGCGGGGGTCAGACCCTACGAGCAGTACTTC
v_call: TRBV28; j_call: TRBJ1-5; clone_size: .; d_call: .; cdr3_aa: CASSSTGGSNQPQHF; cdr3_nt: TGTGCCAGCAGTTCCACCGGGGGGAGCAATCAGCCCCAGCATTTT
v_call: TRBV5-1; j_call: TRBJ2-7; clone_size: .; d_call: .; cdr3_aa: CASSRGLNPLEQYF; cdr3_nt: TGCGCCAGCAGCAGGGGCCTAAATCCCCTCGAGCAGTACTTC
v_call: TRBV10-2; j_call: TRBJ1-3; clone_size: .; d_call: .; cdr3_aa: CASSETDSSGNTIYF; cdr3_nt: TGCGCCAGCAGTGAGACAGATTCCTCTGGAAACACCATATATTTT
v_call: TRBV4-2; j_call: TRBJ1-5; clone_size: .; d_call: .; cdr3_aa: CASSQVGGSRAGHQPQHF; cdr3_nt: TGTGCCAGCAGCCAAGTCGGGGGGTCCAGGGCAGGTCATCAGCCCCAGCATTTT
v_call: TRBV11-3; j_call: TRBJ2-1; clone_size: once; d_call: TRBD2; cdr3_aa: CASSQTLAGGFNEQFF; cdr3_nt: TGTGCCAGCAGCCAGACACTAGCGGGAGGGTTCAATGAGCAGTTCTTC
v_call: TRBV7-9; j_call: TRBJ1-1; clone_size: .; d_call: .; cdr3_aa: CASSLSTRYEAFF; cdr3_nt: TGTGCCAGCAGCCTATCGACGCGGTACGAAGCTTTCTTT
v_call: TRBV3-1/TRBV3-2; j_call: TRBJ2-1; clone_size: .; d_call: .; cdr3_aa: CASSPKGGTEQFF; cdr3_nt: TGTGCCAGCAGCCCCAAGGGGGGGACTGAGCAGTTCTTC
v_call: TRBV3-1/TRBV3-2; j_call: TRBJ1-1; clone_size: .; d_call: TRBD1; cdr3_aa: CASSQEGGAGFAFF; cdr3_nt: TGTGCCAGCAGCCAAGAAGGGGGCGCGGGGTTTGCCTTCTTT
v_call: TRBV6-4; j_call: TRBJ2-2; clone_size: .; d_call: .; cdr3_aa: CASSDQQGSGELFF; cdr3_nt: TGTGCCAGCAGTGACCAGCAGGGCTCCGGGGAGCTGTTTTTT
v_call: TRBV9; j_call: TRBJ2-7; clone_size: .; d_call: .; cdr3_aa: CASSVTVGTSEQYF; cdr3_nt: TGTGCCAGCAGCGTGACCGTTGGGACATCCGAGCAGTACTTC
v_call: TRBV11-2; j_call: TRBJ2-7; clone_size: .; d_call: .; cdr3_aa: CASSLDSTLLSGEQYF; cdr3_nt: TGTGCCAGCAGCTTAGATTCCACGCTCTTGTCGGGAGAGCAGTACTTC
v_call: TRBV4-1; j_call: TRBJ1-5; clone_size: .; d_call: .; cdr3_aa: CASSLGQGDNQPQHF; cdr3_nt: TGCGCCAGCAGCCTGGGACAAGGCGACAATCAGCCCCAGCATTTT
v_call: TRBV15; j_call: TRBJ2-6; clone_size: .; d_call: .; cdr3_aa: CATSRDEVDRGANVLTF; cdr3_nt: TGTGCCACCAGCAGAGATGAGGTTGACAGGGGGGCCAACGTCCTGACTTTC
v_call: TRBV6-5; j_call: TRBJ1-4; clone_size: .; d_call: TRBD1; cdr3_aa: CASSSEGATNEKLFF; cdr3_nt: TGTGCCAGCAGTTCCGAGGGGGCCACTAATGAAAAACTGTTTTTT
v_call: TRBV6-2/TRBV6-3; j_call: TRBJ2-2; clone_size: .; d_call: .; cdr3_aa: CASSLGLTGELFF; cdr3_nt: TGTGCCAGCAGTCTTGGCTTGACCGGGGAGCTGTTTTTT
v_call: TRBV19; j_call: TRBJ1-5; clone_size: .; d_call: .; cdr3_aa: CASSPLGAANQPQHF; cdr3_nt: TGTGCCAGTAGTCCCTTGGGGGCCGCCAATCAGCCCCAGCATTTT
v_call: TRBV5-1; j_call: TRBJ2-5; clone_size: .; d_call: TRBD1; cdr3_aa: CASSYRQGRETQYF; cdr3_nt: TGCGCCAGCAGCTACAGACAGGGGCGAGAGACCCAGTACTTC
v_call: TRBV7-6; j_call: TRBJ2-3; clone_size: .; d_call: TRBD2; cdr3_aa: CASSAGLAGGWTIADTQYF; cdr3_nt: TGTGCCAGCAGCGCGGGACTAGCGGGTGGCTGGACCATTGCAGATACGCAGTATTTT
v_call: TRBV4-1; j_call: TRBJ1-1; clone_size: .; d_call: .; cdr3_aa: CASSQRSKLNTEAFF; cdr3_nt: TGCGCCAGCAGCCAACGGTCCAAATTGAACACTGAAGCTTTCTTT
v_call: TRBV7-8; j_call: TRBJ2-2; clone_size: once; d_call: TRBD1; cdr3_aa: CASSLQGAGNTGELFF; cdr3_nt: TGTGCCAGCAGCTTACAGGGGGCAGGAAACACCGGGGAGCTGTTTTTT
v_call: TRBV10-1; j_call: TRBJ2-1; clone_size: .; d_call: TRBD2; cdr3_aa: CASSETRAGTSGGRRNEQFF; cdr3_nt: TGCGCCAGCAGTGAGACGCGAGCCGGGACTAGCGGGGGGCGTCGCAATGAGCAGTTCTTC
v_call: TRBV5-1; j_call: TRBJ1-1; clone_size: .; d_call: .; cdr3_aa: CASSSGFTGTEAFF; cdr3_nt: TGCGCCAGCAGCTCGGGATTCACCGGCACTGAAGCTTTCTTT
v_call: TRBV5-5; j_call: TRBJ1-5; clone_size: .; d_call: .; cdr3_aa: CASSLVGRDNQPQHF; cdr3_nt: TGTGCCAGCAGCTTGGTTGGGAGAGACAATCAGCCCCAGCATTTT
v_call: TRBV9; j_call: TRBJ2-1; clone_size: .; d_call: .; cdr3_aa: CASSTGLVLIGNEQFF; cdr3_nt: TGTGCCAGCAGCACCGGACTGGTCCTCATCGGCAATGAGCAGTTCTTC
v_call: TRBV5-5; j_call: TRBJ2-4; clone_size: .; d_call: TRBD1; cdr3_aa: CASSQGTGFKNIQYF; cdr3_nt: TGTGCCAGCAGCCAAGGGACAGGTTTCAAAAACATTCAGTACTTC